The T cell receptor (beta chain) under discussion was sequenced for a study of control samples from healthy donors and cancer patients. TCRdb's copy holds only in-frame clones and misses some; the assay was immunoSEQ multiplex PCR. The sample consists of over 150,000 clones, more than 90% of them appearing once. Germline CDR1 is MGHRA and CDR2 is YSYEKL. Trimming pared 2 bases from V and 2 bases from J, leaving 17 bases between. This CDR3 contains 17 residues. This chain connects TRBV4-1 to TRBJ2-3; D possibly corresponds to TRBD1 (5 bases). This receptor was obtained from a woman in her forties in good health. The material sequenced was blood. The CDR3 loop reads CASSQNPGHLYTDTQYF. In DNA form, the CDR3 reads TGCGCCAGCAGCCAAAACCCCGGACATCTATACACAGATACGCAGTATTTT.